The clone carrying this T cell receptor (beta chain) was recorded once. CDR1 is SGHTA and CDR2 is FQGNSA in the germline V gene. Germline trimming cut 2 bases from V and 1 base from J; bases unmatched to any gene: 7. The CDR3 spans 16 residues. Assay: immunoSEQ multiplex PCR; the TCRdb copy retains only in-frame clones and omits some. The sample carries roughly 100,000 clones, around nine tenths recorded once. The sample originates from a study of control samples from healthy donors and cancer patients. The sample comprised blood. This TCR came from a man aged 25-45 years in good health. The chain has TRBV7-2 and TRBJ2-5, with TRBD2 matching 7 bases. DNA of the CDR3: TGTGCCAGCAGCTTAAAGCGGGGAGGTCCCCAAGAGACCCAGTACTTC. It is translated as CASSLKRGGPQETQYF.